These T cell receptor beta chains were read from a single sample in a study of OX40 agonist ivuxolimab in advanced cancers. Here immunoSEQ multiplex PCR was the method, and the copy in TCRdb shows in-frame clones only, minus some. The sample has 60,000 to 95,000 clones, roughly 87% seen once; the top ten hold 0.65% to 0.8%. Material: CD4+ or CD8+ T cells sorted from blood, obtained in a trial of the OX40 agonist ivuxolimab. These receptors were collected from an adult with an advanced solid tumor such as melanoma, head and neck, liver or kidney cancer. The CDR3 runs from the conserved cysteine through the conserved F or W. A D gene is named only where the DNA matches it firmly. Size tells how often a clone was seen (once, few, many) or the class of an expanded clone, and some rows leave it out.

J: TRBJ2-3; size: .; V: TRBV7-2; D: .; DNA: TGTGCCAGCAGCCGTAGAGTCAGGGCGGATACGCAGTATTTT; CDR3: CASSRRVRADTQYF
J: TRBJ1-5; size: .; V: TRBV7-2; D: .; DNA: TGTGCCAGCAGCTCCAAGTGGGGGGAGTCAGGGGCTAGCAATCAGCCCCAGCATTTT; CDR3: CASSSKWGESGASNQPQHF
J: TRBJ1-1; size: once; V: TRBV25-1; D: .; DNA: TGTGCCAGGCATGCGAGCACGAACACTGAAGCTTTCTTT; CDR3: CARHASTNTEAFF
J: TRBJ2-3; size: .; V: TRBV9; D: .; DNA: TGTGCCAGCAGCGTCCAGCGGAACACAGATACGCAGTATTTT; CDR3: CASSVQRNTDTQYF
J: TRBJ2-5; size: few; V: TRBV4-3; D: .; DNA: TGCGCCAGCAGCTTGACAGATCAAGAGACCCAGTACTTC; CDR3: CASSLTDQETQYF
J: TRBJ1-6; size: once; V: TRBV5-6; D: .; DNA: TGTGCCAGCAGCCTCAGGGCAGGGAATTCACCCCTCCACTTT; CDR3: CASSLRAGNSPLHF
J: TRBJ2-3; size: .; V: TRBV6-5; D: TRBD1; DNA: TGTGCCAGCAGTTATTTCGGACAGGGGGCGACAGATACGCAGTATTTT; CDR3: CASSYFGQGATDTQYF
J: TRBJ2-5; size: .; V: TRBV5-1; D: .; DNA: TGCGCCAGCAGCGCGGACTACCAAGAGACCCAGTACTTC; CDR3: CASSADYQETQYF
J: TRBJ2-7; size: .; V: TRBV4-3; D: .; DNA: TGCGCCAGCAGCCATACGGAGTGGGAGAGCTACGAGCAGTACTTC; CDR3: CASSHTEWESYEQYF
J: TRBJ1-6; size: .; V: TRBV6-5; D: TRBD1; DNA: TGTGCCAGCAGTGGGACAGGGACAAATAATTCACCCCTCCACTTT; CDR3: CASSGTGTNNSPLHF
J: TRBJ2-7; size: .; V: TRBV6-6; D: .; DNA: TGTGCCAGCAAAGACCCGGACTACGAGCAGTACTTC; CDR3: CASKDPDYEQYF
J: TRBJ2-7; size: once; V: TRBV5-6; D: TRBD1; DNA: TGTGCCAGCAGCCCCCTATTGACAGGGAGCCTGTACTTC; CDR3: CASSPLLTGSLYF
J: TRBJ1-2; size: .; V: TRBV5-6; D: .; DNA: TGTGCCAGCAGCTTGGGGCCCTTACCGTACGATGGCTACACCTTC; CDR3: CASSLGPLPYDGYTF
J: TRBJ1-4; size: .; V: TRBV7-2; D: .; DNA: TGTGCCAGCAGCTTACGGGGGGCCGGTGAAAAACTGTTTTTT; CDR3: CASSLRGAGEKLFF
J: TRBJ2-7; size: .; V: TRBV29-1; D: .; DNA: TGCAGCGTTGCCCTAGCGTCGGGCTACGAGCAGTACTTC; CDR3: CSVALASGYEQYF
J: TRBJ2-2; size: .; V: TRBV7-9; D: TRBD2; DNA: TGTGCCAGCAGTCTTGGACTAGCGGGGGATAACACCGGGGAGCTGTTTTTT; CDR3: CASSLGLAGDNTGELFF
J: TRBJ1-2; size: .; V: TRBV7-2; D: .; DNA: TGTGCCAGCTCCGGGACAACCTATGGCTACACCTTC; CDR3: CASSGTTYGYTF
J: TRBJ2-7; size: .; V: TRBV4-3; D: .; DNA: TGCGCCAGCAGCCAAGATCTAACAGGGAACAACGAGCAGTACTTC; CDR3: CASSQDLTGNNEQYF
J: TRBJ2-7; size: .; V: TRBV7-9; D: TRBD2; DNA: TGTGCCAGCAGCACGGCGGGAGCACAATACGAGCAGTACTTC; CDR3: CASSTAGAQYEQYF
J: TRBJ2-7; size: few; V: TRBV30; D: TRBD1; DNA: TGTGCCTGGAGATCGGGACAGTTCTACGAGCAGTACTTC; CDR3: CAWRSGQFYEQYF
J: TRBJ1-3; size: .; V: TRBV7-9; D: .; DNA: TGTGCCAGCAGCCTCGCCGTCCTCTCTGGAAACACCATATATTTT; CDR3: CASSLAVLSGNTIYF
J: TRBJ2-1; size: few; V: TRBV30; D: .; DNA: TGTGCCTGGAGTGTAAATCGAGGGGAGCAGTTCTTC; CDR3: CAWSVNRGEQFF
J: TRBJ2-2; size: .; V: TRBV11-2; D: TRBD2; DNA: TGTGCCAGCAGCCCTAGCGGGGGTAGGCCCGGGGAGCTGTTTTTT; CDR3: CASSPSGGRPGELFF
J: TRBJ2-7; size: once; V: TRBV30; D: .; DNA: TGTGCCTGCAATAGGGGTTTCAACGAGCAGTACTTC; CDR3: CACNRGFNEQYF
J: TRBJ2-7; size: .; V: TRBV5-6; D: .; DNA: TGTGCCAGCAGCTTGGACAGGGCCTACGAGCAGTACTTC; CDR3: CASSLDRAYEQYF
J: TRBJ1-2; size: .; V: TRBV5-4; D: .; DNA: TGTGCCAGCAGCTTAAAGGGGGTGGACTATGGCTACACCTTC; CDR3: CASSLKGVDYGYTF
J: TRBJ1-5; size: .; V: TRBV29-1; D: .; DNA: TGCAGCGTTGAGGTGGGCAGGGACCAGCCCCAGCATTTT; CDR3: CSVEVGRDQPQHF
J: TRBJ1-3; size: .; V: TRBV27; D: .; DNA: TGTGCCAGCAGTTGGGGGGGAAACACCATATATTTT; CDR3: CASSWGGNTIYF
J: TRBJ2-5; size: .; V: TRBV18; D: .; DNA: TGTGCCAGCTCACCCGACGGAGAGACCCAGTACTTC; CDR3: CASSPDGETQYF
J: TRBJ2-2; size: .; V: TRBV9; D: .; DNA: TGTGCCAGCAGCGTAGCTACGGGGGGCACGAACACCGGGGAGCTGTTTTTT; CDR3: CASSVATGGTNTGELFF
J: TRBJ1-3; size: .; V: TRBV6-5; D: .; DNA: TGTGCCAGCAGTTACTCTAGAAAGGGTGCTGGAAACACCATATATTTT; CDR3: CASSYSRKGAGNTIYF